The T cell receptor (beta chain) described here comes from a study of blood T cells in healthy people across ages. Study results and limitations: No conclusive comparison of naive versus antigen-experienced cells was possible with unsorted PBMCs. Per million T cells, TCR beta diversity dropped about linearly as age rose. Naive CD4+ cells and diversity were both higher in long-lived donors than in aged donors.

Each sample used at least 6 million PBMCs. Sample-barcoded 5' priming and a J-beta primer mix drove a second PCR of roughly 7 to 11 cycles. TCRdb independently ran MiXCR on the 5' RACE reads; one entry per CDR3 protein. Of 650,000 to 950,000 distinct CDR3 sequences listed, under 45% are singletons. V shed 7 bases, J shed 5 bases, and the junction held 5 bases outside the gene matches. In germline, CDR1 is DFQATT, CDR2 SNEGSKA (reference sequence). CDR3 length: 12 amino acids. Turning to this clonotype: The antigen remains undetermined.

Input material: blood. V is TRBV20-1 and J is TRBJ1-2; TRBD1 agrees at 9 bases. The receptor was derived from a man between 60 and 70 years old in good health. The DNA for the CDR3 is TGCAGTGTACCGGGACAGGGATATGGCTACACCTTC. This sequence encodes CSVPGQGYGYTF.